The clone carrying this TCR beta chain was seen at least ten times. The V gene's germline CDR1 is ENHRY and CDR2 SYGVKD. The germline V and J ends were trimmed by 1 base and 1 base, with 12 bases remaining between them. The CDR3 runs 16 residues. TCRdb passed the RT-PCR reads through MiXCR, listing each CDR3 protein once. The profile shows 550,000 to 750,000 distinct CDR3 sequences, about 14% of them singletons. V is TRBV10-3 and J is TRBJ2-3; D not certain. What was sequenced was memory CD4+ T cells from blood. The receptor's source is a female donor in good health, serving as a healthy control. Here the CDR3 reads CAISEWASRGTDTQYF. The DNA for the CDR3 is TGTGCCATCAGTGAGTGGGCGTCACGGGGCACAGATACGCAGTATTTT.